This TCR beta chain was observed in a study of technical replicates of blood from a few donors. The repertoire was sequenced with immunoSEQ multiplex PCR; TCRdb's copy has only in-frame clones and lacks some. Of tens of thousands of clones listed, approximately 84% are singletons. The sequence was collected from a human donor in good health. Some clones in this sample may be carry-over from other donors' samples. Material for sequencing was PBMCs.

CDR3 region: CASSVERGGITDTQYF. As DNA, the CDR3 is TGTGCCAGCAGCGTAGAGCGGGGGGGGATCACAGATACGCAGTATTTT. The V gene is TRBV9, the J gene TRBJ2-3, with 10 nucleotides matching TRBD2. Germline assignment: CDR1 SGDLS and CDR2 YYNGEE. The CDR3 has 16 amino acids. With 0 bases clipped from V and 2 bases from J, the junction kept 3 bases outside the gene matches. Together with reference TRBV9 and TRBJ2-3, the CDR3 gives the full variable domain: DSGVTQTPKHLITATGQRVTLRCSPRSGDLSVYWYQQSLDQGLQFLIQYYNGEERAKGNILERFSAQQFPDLHSELNLSSLELGDSALYFCASSVERGGITDTQYFGPGTRLTVL.